Here is one TCR beta chain with its context. Its antigen remains unidentified. The entry originates in a study of T cells and Merkel cell carcinoma outcomes. Study-level findings and limits: Repertoire plus T-cell density reportedly predicted Merkel cell carcinoma outcomes.

Clones were read by immunoSEQ multiplex PCR, and TCRdb kept only the in-frame ones, dropping some. There are about 3,000 clones in the sample; roughly 85% occur only once, and roughly 15% lies in the top ten. The germline gives CDR1 SGHTA, CDR2 FQGNSA. V lost 5 bases and J lost 3, with 13 bases in between. The CDR3 runs to 14 residues. The sample comprised tumor tissue from Merkel cell carcinoma. The rearrangement uses TRBV7-2 and TRBJ1-1, with D hard to call. This sequence was found in a human donor with Merkel cell carcinoma. The CDR3 protein is CASSPRIGYTEAFF. CDR3 nucleotides: TGTGCCAGCAGCCCTAGGATCGGATACACTGAAGCTTTCTTT.